The 32 T cell receptor beta chains given below trace back to one sample, sequenced in a study of cytomegalovirus exposure and HLA in healthy donors. Use of 60 Vbeta and 13 Jbeta primers characterized the PCR. Generated by immunoSEQ multiplex PCR, the TCRdb table keeps only in-frame clones and is missing some. The sample records 110,000 or so clones, 82% being singletons. The material sequenced was PBMCs. The receptors here all came from a woman aged 18-29 years in good health and CMV-seronegative.

This rearrangement joins TRBV19 to TRBJ1-1; 10 nucleotides agree with TRBD1. The J segment lost 5 bases and the V segment lost 10 bases, leaving 10 bases of the junction unmatched. The CDR3 covers 14 residues. Per the germline V gene, CDR1 is LNHDA and CDR2 is SQIVND (reference sequence). The CDR3 reads CATLPGQGWTEAFF. The DNA of the CDR3 is TGTGCCACACTTCCGGGACAGGGGTGGACTGAAGCTTTCTTT. Based on the CDR3 plus reference TRBV19 and TRBJ1-1, the full variable domain is DGGITQSPKYLFRKEGQNVTLSCEQNLNHDAMYWYRQDPGQGLRLIYYSQIVNDFQKGDIAEGYSVSREKKESFPLTVTSAQKNPTAFYLCATLPGQGWTEAFFGQGTRLTVV.

The genes are TRBV4-1 and TRBJ1-2; D is perhaps TRBD1 (6 bases). This CDR3 region has 14 residues. V was pared by 1 base and J by 4 bases, with 10 bases between. The germline CDR1 and CDR2 sequences are MGHRA and YSYEKL. The CDR3 DNA reads as TGCGCCAGCAGCCAAGGTAACAGGGCCTATGGCTACACCTTC. Its protein product is CASSQGNRAYGYTF.

The chain carries TRBV28 and TRBJ2-5; 7 bases map to TRBD1. The CDR3 has 16 amino acids. Trimming at V came to 3 bases and at J to 2 bases, leaving 9 bases not matched to a gene. CDR1 is MDHEN, CDR2 SYDVKM, per germline. CDR3 in amino acids: CASSFLGDSPQETQYF. Here the CDR3 DNA reads TGTGCCAGCAGTTTTTTAGGGGACAGTCCTCAAGAGACCCAGTACTTC.

The gene calls are TRBV28 and TRBJ1-1; no firm D call. Germline CDR1 reads MDHEN; CDR2 reads SYDVKM. The CDR3 runs to 14 residues. V was pared by 2 bases and J by 1 base, with 8 bases between. As DNA, the CDR3 is TGTGCCAGCAGTTTACTGGAGGGGAACACTGAAGCTTTCTTT. Its protein is CASSLLEGNTEAFF. The full variable domain, completed using reference TRBV28 and TRBJ1-1, is DVKVTQSSRYLVKRTGEKVFLECVQDMDHENMFWYRQDPGLGLRLIYFSYDVKMKEKGDIPEGYSVSREKKERFSLILESASTNQTSMYLCASSLLEGNTEAFFGQGTRLTVV.

This chain joins TRBV7-9 and TRBJ2-5, with 8 positions matching TRBD2. This CDR3 spans 17 amino acids. V trimming: 5 bases; J trimming: 5 bases; junction bases outside the gene matches: 16. Germline CDR1 SEHNR, CDR2 FQNEAQ (reference sequence). CDR3 loop: CASSEAGPGRAGETQYF. The CDR3 region has the DNA TGTGCCAGCAGCGAAGCCGGCCCCGGGAGGGCCGGGGAGACCCAGTACTTC.

This clone showed up just once. This chain links TRBV5-1 with TRBJ2-3; D is possibly TRBD2 (5 bases). CDR1 and CDR2 from the germline V gene are SGHRS and YFSETQ. V lost 3 bases and J 5 bases, leaving 13 bases between the germline ends. CDR3 size: 14 residues. This chain's CDR3 is CASSSGEVGDTQYF. In DNA form, the CDR3 reads TGCGCCAGCAGCTCCGGGGAAGTTGGAGATACGCAGTATTTT.

The chain joins TRBV27 to TRBJ1-2; 7 bases agree with TRBD1. V was clipped by 6 bases and J by 0 bases; unmatched bases: 10. Germline assignment: CDR1 MNHEY and CDR2 SMNVEV (reference sequence). This CDR3 is 16 amino acids long. CDR3 DNA sequence: TGTGCCAGCAGGTCAACAGGGGCGCTAACTAACTATGGCTACACCTTC. Amino acid sequence: CASRSTGALTNYGYTF.

The chain employs TRBV4-2 and TRBJ1-2; D ambiguous. CDR1 LGHNA and CDR2 YNFKEQ come from the germline V gene. Trimming removed 1 base at V and 7 bases at J, with 4 bases between. CDR3 length equals 11 residues. The CDR3: CASSQVRGYTF. CDR3 nucleotides: TGTGCCAGCAGCCAAGTCCGTGGCTACACCTTC.

This clone has only a few counts. This chain connects TRBV4-2 to TRBJ1-1; D may be TRBD1 (5 bases). The CDR3 spans 15 residues. Germline CDR1 and CDR2: LGHNA and YNFKEQ. V was cut by 3 bases and J by 1 base, with 12 bases left in between. CDR3 loop: CASSQAGRRNTEAFF. Here the CDR3 DNA reads TGTGCCAGCAGCCAGGCGGGACGTCGGAACACTGAAGCTTTCTTT.

V and J are TRBV5-1 and TRBJ2-1, with TRBD2 matching over 7 bases. Trimming removed 0 bases from V and 7 bases from J; junction bases left unmatched: 7. The CDR3 loop spans 15 amino acids. CDR1 SGHRS and CDR2 YFSETQ come from the germline V gene. The CDR3 is CASSLVGGGLNEQFF. In nucleotides, the CDR3 is TGCGCCAGCAGCTTGGTTGGGGGGGGGTTGAATGAGCAGTTCTTC.

This chain uses TRBV4-3 with TRBJ1-2, with a possible D match to TRBD1 (5 bases). The CDR3 is 14 residues long. Germline V gives CDR1 LGHNA, CDR2 YSLEER. V was cut by 5 bases and J by 7 bases, with 17 bases left in between. The CDR3 DNA reads as TGCGCCAGCAGCTACACCGGGACGGGGGGTGGCTACACCTTC. Translating it yields CASSYTGTGGGYTF.

The DNA for the CDR3 is TGCAGTGCTAGTTACTTCGGGGAGCTGTTTTTT. This gives the protein CSASYFGELFF. This chain connects TRBV20-1 to TRBJ2-2; D is undetermined. The CDR3 has 11 residues. Germline loops: CDR1 DFQATT, CDR2 SNEGSKA (reference sequence). Trimming pared 3 bases from V and 7 bases from J, leaving 6 bases between.

Remarks on this clone: The junction differs from germline at one of its ends, possibly a read error. This chain links TRBV2 with TRBJ2-7, with 7 bases aligning to TRBD2. CDR3 length equals 15 residues. Germline CDR1 SNHLY, CDR2 FYNNEI. CDR3 nucleotides: TGTGCCAGCAGTCGAGAACGGGGGACTATCTACGAACAGTACTTC. Translating gives CASSRERGTIYEQYF.

The V gene is TRBV19, the J gene TRBJ2-3, with D possibly matching TRBD2 (6 bases). The length of the CDR3 is 14 residues. Per the germline V gene, CDR1 is LNHDA and CDR2 is SQIVND (reference sequence). V was trimmed by 0 bases and J by 5 bases, leaving 9 bases between them. For the CDR3, the DNA is TGTGCCAGTAGTATAGATGTCGGGGGAGATACGCAGTATTTT. Amino acids: CASSIDVGGDTQYF.

About this clone itself: The same CDR3 arises from other DNA sequences in this sample as well. CDR3 amino acids: CASSPPGQETQYF. CDR3 nucleotides: TGTGCCAGCTCACCTCCAGGTCAAGAGACCCAGTACTTC. The chain joins TRBV18 to TRBJ2-5, with D unclear. The CDR3 runs 13 residues. CDR1 is KGHSH and CDR2 is LQKENI in the germline V gene. V was pared by 3 bases and J by 2 bases, with 7 bases between.

This chain links TRBV6-1 with TRBJ1-2; 7 nucleotides line up with TRBD1. CDR3 size: 17 residues. With 1 base clipped from V and 3 bases from J, the junction kept 11 bases outside the gene matches. Germline-derived CDR1 and CDR2 are MNHNS and SASEGT. CDR3 residues: CASSEGSGTAGDYGYTF. The CDR3 nucleotides are TGTGCCAGCAGTGAAGGGTCCGGGACAGCTGGCGACTATGGCTACACCTTC.

This chain joins TRBV11-1 and TRBJ2-4, with 9 bases that match TRBD1. V lost 1 base to trimming and J lost 6 bases; unmatched junction nucleotides: 4. The CDR3 is 15 residues long. Looked up from germline, CDR1 is SGHAT and CDR2 is FQDESV (reference sequence). This CDR3 reads CASSLVADRGNIQYF. CDR3 in DNA: TGTGCCAGCAGCTTAGTGGCGGACAGGGGAAACATTCAGTACTTC.

This clone appeared a few times. The chain joins TRBV6-6 to TRBJ2-7; 9 nucleotides align to TRBD2. The CDR3 is 15 amino acids. Germline CDR1 is MNHNY and CDR2 is SVGAGI (reference sequence). With V trimmed by 0 bases and J by 2 bases, 2 bases remained unmatched. The CDR3 DNA reads TGTGCCAGCAGTTACTCGACTAGCGGCGCCTACGAGCAGTACTTC. Its protein product is CASSYSTSGAYEQYF.

The V gene is TRBV19, the J gene TRBJ2-2, with a possible D match to TRBD1 (5 bases). This CDR3 is 17 amino acids long. The V end was cut by 7 bases, the J end by 6 bases, with 24 bases between. Per the germline V gene, CDR1 is LNHDA and CDR2 is SQIVND (reference sequence). CDR3 bases: TGTGCCAGTACCACGAACCTATTGACAGTAGTAGCCGGGGAGCTGTTTTTT. Amino acids: CASTTNLLTVVAGELFF.

The CDR3 spells CASSERWYNQPQHF. DNA of the CDR3: TGTGCCAGCAGTGAGAGATGGTACAATCAGCCCCAGCATTTT. The J gene is TRBJ1-5, the V gene TRBV2; no clear D gene. Germline V gene lookup returns CDR1 SNHLY and CDR2 FYNNEI. The CDR3 totals 14 residues. Between the trimmed V and J ends, which lost 3 bases and 3 bases, there was a span of 9 bases.

This rearrangement joins TRBV9 to TRBJ2-5, with D perhaps TRBD2 (5 bases). The CDR3 runs to 15 residues. The V end lost 0 bases, the J end lost 5 bases, and 14 bases lay between the germline ends. From germline, CDR1 is SGDLS and CDR2 YYNGEE. CDR3 region: CASSVVGSRGETQYF. The CDR3 DNA is TGTGCCAGCAGCGTAGTGGGTTCCCGCGGGGAGACCCAGTACTTC. Based on the CDR3 plus reference TRBV9 and TRBJ2-5, the full variable domain is DSGVTQTPKHLITATGQRVTLRCSPRSGDLSVYWYQQSLDQGLQFLIQYYNGEERAKGNILERFSAQQFPDLHSELNLSSLELGDSALYFCASSVVGSRGETQYFGPGTRLLVL.

This clone occurred once. This rearrangement joins TRBV14 to TRBJ1-1; D is undetermined. Germline CDR1 SGHDN, CDR2 FVKESK. Trimming took 0 bases from V and 8 from J, leaving 10 bases between them. The CDR3 loop spans 13 amino acids. The CDR3 DNA is TGTGCCAGCAGCCAAGATGGTCTTCGGGAAGCTTTCTTT. Amino acids: CASSQDGLREAFF.

V is TRBV25-1 and J is TRBJ1-2, with 8 bases aligning to TRBD1. This CDR3 comprises 14 residues. Per germline, CDR1 MGHDK and CDR2 SYGVNS. The V gene end was trimmed by 5 bases and the J gene end by 4 bases; junction bases not matched to a gene: 6. DNA for the CDR3: TGTGCCAGCAGTACGACAGGGGACAGCTATGGCTACACCTTC. Translating it yields CASSTTGDSYGYTF.

The V gene is TRBV5-1, the J gene TRBJ2-2, with TRBD2 as a possible D gene (6 bases). This CDR3 spans 14 amino acids. Trimming removed 5 bases from V and 2 bases from J, with 10 bases in between. CDR1 and CDR2 from the germline V gene are SGHRS and YFSETQ. CDR3 nucleotides: TGCGCCAGCAGGGGGGGAGTTAACACCGGGGAGCTGTTTTTT. Amino acids: CASRGGVNTGELFF.

The chain employs TRBV7-7 and TRBJ2-3; tentative D call: TRBD2 (7 bases). Trimming removed 5 bases at V and 0 bases at J, with 12 bases between. This CDR3 comprises 15 residues. Germline lookup yields CDR1 SSHAT and CDR2 FNYEAQ (reference sequence). The CDR3 nucleotides are TGTGCCAGCAGCCGTGGGGGGGCTAGCACAGATACGCAGTATTTT. Translated, it gives CASSRGGASTDTQYF.

The chain carries TRBV30 and TRBJ1-2; D is perhaps TRBD1 (5 bases). CDR1 is GTSNPN and CDR2 is SVGIG in the germline V gene (reference sequence). Trimming took off 2 bases at V and 3 bases at J, with 13 bases between the two ends. The CDR3 is 14 amino acids. This chain's CDR3 is CAWSPGGDHYGYTF. CDR3 nucleotides: TGTGCCTGGAGTCCGGGGGGGGATCACTATGGCTACACCTTC.

V is TRBV18 and J is TRBJ2-6; D call uncertain. Germline lookup yields CDR1 KGHSH and CDR2 LQKENI. CDR3 length: 15 residues. Trimming took off 2 bases at V and 1 base at J, with 6 bases between the two ends. The CDR3 DNA follows: TGTGCCAGCTCACCAATAGATTCTGGGGCCAACGTCCTGACTTTC. Amino acid sequence: CASSPIDSGANVLTF.

This sequence joins TRBV6-5 and TRBJ2-1; TRBD1 matches 11 bases. With V trimmed by 2 bases and J by 5 bases, 5 bases remained unmatched. The CDR3 runs 16 residues. Germline lookup yields CDR1 MNHEY and CDR2 SVGAGI. CDR3 nucleotides: TGTGCCAGCAGTTACACCTGGACAGGGGGCAACAATGAGCAGTTCTTC. Translated, it gives CASSYTWTGGNNEQFF.

The chain links TRBV5-6 to TRBJ2-5; 12 bases fit TRBD2. This CDR3 is 15 amino acids long. Trimming took 6 bases from V and 4 from J; bases not matched to a gene: 7. Germline V CDR1 and CDR2: SGHDT, YYEEEE. CDR3 region: CASTLTSGSGETQYF. The CDR3 nucleotides read TGTGCCAGCACTCTGACTAGCGGGAGCGGAGAGACCCAGTACTTC. Combining the CDR3 with reference TRBV5-6 and TRBJ2-5 gives the whole variable domain DAGVTQSPTHLIKTRGQQVTLRCSPKSGHDTVSWYQQALGQGPQFIFQYYEEEERQRGNFPDRFSGHQFPNYSSELNVNALLLGDSALYLCASTLTSGSGETQYFGPGTRLLVL.

This chain links TRBV5-6 with TRBJ2-3; D is possibly TRBD1 (6 bases). V was pared by 2 bases and J by 7 bases, with 11 bases between. This CDR3 is 13 amino acids long. Germline V gene sequence: CDR1 SGHDT, CDR2 YYEEEE. CDR3 sequence (DNA): TGTGCCAGCAGCTTATGGGGGCCAAATACGCAGTATTTT. Amino acid sequence: CASSLWGPNTQYF.

The rearrangement links TRBV4-1 to TRBJ2-1, with 8 bases matching TRBD2. From germline, CDR1 is MGHRA and CDR2 YSYEKL. The CDR3 covers 17 residues. V lost 1 base to trimming and J lost 4 bases; unmatched junction nucleotides: 9. The CDR3 is CASSQGLLAATYNEQFF. In DNA, the CDR3 is TGCGCCAGCAGCCAAGGTTTACTAGCGGCAACATACAATGAGCAGTTCTTC.

The chain combines TRBV5-1 with TRBJ2-3; maybe TRBD1 (6 bases). The CDR3 is made up of 14 amino acids. Between the trimmed V and J ends, which lost 3 bases and 2 bases, there was a span of 10 bases. Germline V gives CDR1 SGHRS, CDR2 YFSETQ. CDR3 DNA sequence: TGCGCCAGCAGCTCGGGACAATTCACAGATACGCAGTATTTT. Its translation: CASSSGQFTDTQYF.